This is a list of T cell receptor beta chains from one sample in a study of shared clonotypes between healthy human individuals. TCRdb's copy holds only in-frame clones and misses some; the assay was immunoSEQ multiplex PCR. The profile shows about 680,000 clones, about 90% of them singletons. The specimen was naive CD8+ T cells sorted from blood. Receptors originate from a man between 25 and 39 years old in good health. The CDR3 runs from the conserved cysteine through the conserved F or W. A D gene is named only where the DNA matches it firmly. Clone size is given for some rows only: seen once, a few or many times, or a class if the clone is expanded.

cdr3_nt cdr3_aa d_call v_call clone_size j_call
TGTGCCAGTAGTATTTGGCAGGATCGGGCCCAGGGCTACACCTTC CASSIWQDRAQGYTF - TRBV19 - TRBJ1-2
TGTGCCAGCAGCTTTTACCCCCGAAATTGGGACCCCGACGAGCAGTACTTC CASSFYPRNWDPDEQYF - TRBV5-4 - TRBJ2-7
TGTGCCAGCAGCGGACTACCCGGGGAGCTGTTTTTT CASSGLPGELFF - TRBV11-2 - TRBJ2-2
TGTGCCAGCAGCCCCCCAAACCGGAATGAGCAGTTCTTC CASSPPNRNEQFF - TRBV5-5 few TRBJ2-1
TGTGCCAGCAGCTTAGGGAGACAGGGAGTAGGTGGCTACACCTTC CASSLGRQGVGGYTF TRBD1 TRBV7-6 - TRBJ1-2
TGTGCTAGCAGCCGAACCTTTTCCGGGGAGCTGTTTTTT CASSRTFSGELFF - TRBV7-7 - TRBJ2-2
TGTGCCAGTAGTATAGCGGCGGGGGAGACCCAGTACTTC CASSIAAGETQYF - TRBV19 - TRBJ2-5
TGCAGCGTGCAGGGAATATCTATCGATGGCTACACCTTC CSVQGISIDGYTF - TRBV29-1 - TRBJ1-2
TGTGCCAGCAGCCAAGTAGAGACTTACCAAGAGACCCAGTACTTC CASSQVETYQETQYF - TRBV14 once TRBJ2-5
TGTGCCAGCAGCTTGGGACACCTCACAGATACGCAGTATTTT CASSLGHLTDTQYF - TRBV5-8 - TRBJ2-3
TGTGCCAGCAGCTTAGCCGCCGGAGGGTTCTTC CASSLAAGGFF - TRBV7-2 - TRBJ2-1
TGTGCCAGCAGCCATCTAACAGATACGCAGTATTTT CASSHLTDTQYF - TRBV7-9 - TRBJ2-3
TGTGCCAGCAGCGTTCCAGGGAGAACTGAAGCTTTCTTT CASSVPGRTEAFF - TRBV9 - TRBJ1-1
TGCGCCAGCAGCCAAGATATACTAGCGGGAGGAAGGAGCTCCTACGAGCAGTACTTC CASSQDILAGGRSSYEQYF TRBD2 TRBV4-1 - TRBJ2-7
TGTGCCAGCAGTCTCGGGACAGCGAGCACAGATACGCAGTATTTT CASSLGTASTDTQYF TRBD1 TRBV28 - TRBJ2-3
TGTGCCAGCAGTGAAGAAACAGGTAGCACAGATACGCAGTATTTT CASSEETGSTDTQYF - TRBV6-1 - TRBJ2-3
TGTGCCAGCAGTGAAGGTATTAGCGTCTCCTACGAGCAGTACTTC CASSEGISVSYEQYF - TRBV6-1 - TRBJ2-7
TGTGCCAGCAGTTCCTCAGGACTAGCGGGAACCGGGGAGCTGTTTTTT CASSSSGLAGTGELFF TRBD2 TRBV6-6 - TRBJ2-2
TGTGCCAGTAGTATAGCTAACTTAGTGGGGGAGCAGTACTTC CASSIANLVGEQYF - TRBV19 - TRBJ2-7
TGTGCCAGCAGCTTAGGGGGCAGGGGATTCAACACCGGGGAGCTGTTTTTT CASSLGGRGFNTGELFF - TRBV11-2 - TRBJ2-2
TGTGCCAGTAGGGGACAGACTAACCAAGAGACCCAGTACTTC CASRGQTNQETQYF TRBD1 TRBV6-6 - TRBJ2-5
TGCGCCAGCAGTCAGACTATAGCGGGAGACTACGAGCAGTACTTC CASSQTIAGDYEQYF TRBD2 TRBV4-1 - TRBJ2-7